This TCR beta chain was obtained from a study of blood T cell repertoires in COVID-19. Overall study: COVID-19 samples collected from the United States, Italy and Spain covered acute and convalescent phases. From T cells, B-cell-depleted T cells, or PBMCs came the material, which was cDNA or gDNA.

Per the authors' pipeline: Amplification of reference gene primers provided the estimated nucleated cell counts. Profiled with immunoSEQ multiplex PCR; TCRdb holds only in-frame clones, not every one. The DNA was the basis for D and trimming; V, J and clone size are from that table. The table shows roughly 250,000 clones, with approximately 79% occurring only once. V dropped 1 base and J dropped 2 bases, with 8 bases sitting between them. Germline values: CDR1 SGHNT, CDR2 YENEEA. The CDR3 has 15 amino acids. The sequencing input was peripheral blood. V is TRBV11-3 and J is TRBJ2-2; tentative D call: TRBD1 (6 bases). The receptor's source is a woman aged 40 to 50 with active or convalescent COVID-19. CDR3 sequence: CASSLGQENTGELFF. The CDR3 DNA reads TGTGCCAGCAGCTTAGGACAGGAAAACACCGGGGAGCTGTTTTTT.